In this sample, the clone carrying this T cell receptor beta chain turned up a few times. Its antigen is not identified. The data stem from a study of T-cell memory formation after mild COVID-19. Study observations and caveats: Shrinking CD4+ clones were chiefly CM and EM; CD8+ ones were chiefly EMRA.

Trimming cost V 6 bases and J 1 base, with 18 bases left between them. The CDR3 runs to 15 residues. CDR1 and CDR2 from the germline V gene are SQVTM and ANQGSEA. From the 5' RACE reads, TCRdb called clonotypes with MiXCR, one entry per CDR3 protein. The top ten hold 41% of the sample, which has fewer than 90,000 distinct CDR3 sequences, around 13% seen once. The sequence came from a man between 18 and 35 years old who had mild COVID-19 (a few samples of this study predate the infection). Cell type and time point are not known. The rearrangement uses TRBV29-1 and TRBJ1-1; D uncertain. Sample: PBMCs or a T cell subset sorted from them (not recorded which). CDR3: CSVDPGSPANTEAFF. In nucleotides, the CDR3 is TGCAGCGTAGACCCGGGAAGTCCGGCGAACACTGAAGCTTTCTTT.